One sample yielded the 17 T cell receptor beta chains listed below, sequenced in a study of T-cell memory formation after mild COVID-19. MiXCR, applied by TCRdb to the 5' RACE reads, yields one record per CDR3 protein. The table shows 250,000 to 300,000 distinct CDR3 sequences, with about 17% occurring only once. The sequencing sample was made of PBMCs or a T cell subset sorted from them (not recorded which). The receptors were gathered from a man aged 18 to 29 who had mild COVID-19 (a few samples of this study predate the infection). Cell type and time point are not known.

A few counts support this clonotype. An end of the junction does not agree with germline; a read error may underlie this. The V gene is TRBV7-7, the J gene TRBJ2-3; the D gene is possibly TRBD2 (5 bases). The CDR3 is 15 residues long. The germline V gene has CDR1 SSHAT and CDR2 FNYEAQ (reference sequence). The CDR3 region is CASSLGLSSTDTQYF. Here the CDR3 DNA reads TGTGCTAGCAGCTTAGGACTTTCTAGCACAGATACGCAGTATTTT.

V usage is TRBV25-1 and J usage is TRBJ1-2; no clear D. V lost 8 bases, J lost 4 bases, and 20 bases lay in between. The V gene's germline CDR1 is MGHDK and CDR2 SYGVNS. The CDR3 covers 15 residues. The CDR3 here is CASLQSGRAGYGYTF. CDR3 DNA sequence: TGTGCCAGCCTTCAAAGTGGGAGGGCGGGCTATGGCTACACCTTC.

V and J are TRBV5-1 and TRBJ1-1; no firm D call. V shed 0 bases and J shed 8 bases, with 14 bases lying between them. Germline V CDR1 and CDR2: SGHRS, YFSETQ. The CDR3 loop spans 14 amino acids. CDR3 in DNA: TGCGCCAGCAGCTTGGGTGGTACTGGGTCAGAAGCTTTCTTT. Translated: CASSLGGTGSEAFF. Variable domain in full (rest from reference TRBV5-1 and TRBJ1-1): KAGVTQTPRYLIKTRGQQVTLSCSPISGHRSVSWYQQTPGQGLQFLFEYFSETQRNKGNFPGRFSGRQFSNSRSEMNVSTLELGDSALYLCASSLGGTGSEAFFGQGTRLTVV.

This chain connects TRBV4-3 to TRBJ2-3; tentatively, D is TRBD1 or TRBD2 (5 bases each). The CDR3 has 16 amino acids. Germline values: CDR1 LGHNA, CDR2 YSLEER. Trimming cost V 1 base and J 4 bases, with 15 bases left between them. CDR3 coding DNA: TGCGCCAGCAGCCAAGGGCCGGGACCCCGACCAGATACGCAGTATTTT. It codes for CASSQGPGPRPDTQYF.

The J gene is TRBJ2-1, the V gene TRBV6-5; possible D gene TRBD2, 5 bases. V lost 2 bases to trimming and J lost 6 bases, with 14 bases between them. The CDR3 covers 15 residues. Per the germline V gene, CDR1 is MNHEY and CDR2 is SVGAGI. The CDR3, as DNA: TGTGCCAGCAGTTACAGCGGTAAGGGTGGCAATGAGCAGTTCTTC. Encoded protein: CASSYSGKGGNEQFF.

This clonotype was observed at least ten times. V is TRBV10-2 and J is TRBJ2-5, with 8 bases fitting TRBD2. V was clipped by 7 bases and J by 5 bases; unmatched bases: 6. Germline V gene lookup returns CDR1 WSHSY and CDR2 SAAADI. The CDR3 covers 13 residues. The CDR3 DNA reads TGCGCCAGCAAAGTCGGGGGGGCGGAGACCCAGTACTTC. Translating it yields CASKVGGAETQYF.

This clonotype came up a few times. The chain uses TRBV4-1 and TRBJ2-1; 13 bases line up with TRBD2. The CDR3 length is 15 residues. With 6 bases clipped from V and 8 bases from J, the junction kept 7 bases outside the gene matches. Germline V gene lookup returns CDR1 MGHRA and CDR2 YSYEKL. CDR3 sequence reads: CASRQTSGGAYEQFF. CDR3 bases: TGCGCCAGCAGGCAAACTAGCGGGGGGGCTTATGAGCAGTTCTTC.

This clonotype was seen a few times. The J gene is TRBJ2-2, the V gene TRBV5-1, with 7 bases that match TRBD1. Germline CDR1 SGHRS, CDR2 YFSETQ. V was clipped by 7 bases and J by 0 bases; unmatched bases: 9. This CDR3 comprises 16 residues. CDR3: CASRHPQGTNTGELFF. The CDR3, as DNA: TGCGCCAGCCGACACCCACAGGGGACGAACACCGGGGAGCTGTTTTTT.

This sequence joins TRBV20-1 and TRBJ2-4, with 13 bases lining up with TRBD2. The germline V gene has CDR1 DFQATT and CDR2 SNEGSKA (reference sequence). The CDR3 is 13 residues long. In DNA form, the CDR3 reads TGCAGGGGAACTAGCGGGGGGGCACACATTCAGTACTTC. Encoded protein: CRGTSGGAHIQYF.

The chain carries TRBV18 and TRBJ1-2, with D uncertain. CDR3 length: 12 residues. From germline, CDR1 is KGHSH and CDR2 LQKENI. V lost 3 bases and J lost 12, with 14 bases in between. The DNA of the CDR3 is TGTGCCAGCTCACCCGTCTCGAGGGCGGACACCTTC. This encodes CASSPVSRADTF.

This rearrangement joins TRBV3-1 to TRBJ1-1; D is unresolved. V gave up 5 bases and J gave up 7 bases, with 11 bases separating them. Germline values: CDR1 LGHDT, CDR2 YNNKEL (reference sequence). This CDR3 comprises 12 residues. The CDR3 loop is CASSYGRIEAFF. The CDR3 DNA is TGTGCCAGCAGCTACGGACGGATTGAAGCTTTCTTT. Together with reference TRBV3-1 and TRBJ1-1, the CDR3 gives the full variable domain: DTAVSQTPKYLVTQMGNDKSIKCEQNLGHDTMYWYKQDSKKFLKIMFSYNNKELIINETVPNRFSPKSPDKAHLNLHINSLELGDSAVYFCASSYGRIEAFFGQGTRLTVV.

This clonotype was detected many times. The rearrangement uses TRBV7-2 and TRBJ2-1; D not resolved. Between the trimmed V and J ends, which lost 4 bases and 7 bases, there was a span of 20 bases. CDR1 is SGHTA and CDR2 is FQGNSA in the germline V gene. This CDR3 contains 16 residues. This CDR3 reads CASSSSAGALQNEQFF. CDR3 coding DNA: TGTGCCAGCAGCTCCTCCGCCGGCGCCCTACAGAATGAGCAGTTCTTC. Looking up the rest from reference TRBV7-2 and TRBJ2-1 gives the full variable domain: GAGVSQSPSNKVTEKGKDVELRCDPISGHTALYWYRQSLGQGLEFLIYFQGNSAPDKSGLPSDRFSAERTGGSVSTLTIQRTQQEDSAVYLCASSSSAGALQNEQFFGPGTRLTVL.

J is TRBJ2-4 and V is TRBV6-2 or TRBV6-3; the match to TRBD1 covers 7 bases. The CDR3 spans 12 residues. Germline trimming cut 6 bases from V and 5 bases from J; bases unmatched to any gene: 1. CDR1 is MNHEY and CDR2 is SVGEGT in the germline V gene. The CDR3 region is CASSGTENIQYF. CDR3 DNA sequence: TGTGCCAGCAGCGGGACAGAAAACATTCAGTACTTC.

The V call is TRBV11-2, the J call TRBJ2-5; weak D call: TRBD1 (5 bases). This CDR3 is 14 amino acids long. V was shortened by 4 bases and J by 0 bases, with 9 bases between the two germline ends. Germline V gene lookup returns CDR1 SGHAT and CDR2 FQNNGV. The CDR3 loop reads CASSSSGYQETQYF. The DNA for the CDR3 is TGTGCCAGCAGCTCTTCAGGGTACCAAGAGACCCAGTACTTC.

The CDR3 DNA follows: TGTGCCACCAGTGACATTGGGGACGTGGAAAAACTGTTTTTT. It encodes CATSDIGDVEKLFF. This chain links TRBV24-1 with TRBJ1-4, with D tentatively TRBD1 (5 bases). Germline V gene lookup returns CDR1 KGHDR and CDR2 SFDVKD. Deletions cut 4 bases from V and 8 bases from J, with 13 bases between. CDR3 length: 14 residues.

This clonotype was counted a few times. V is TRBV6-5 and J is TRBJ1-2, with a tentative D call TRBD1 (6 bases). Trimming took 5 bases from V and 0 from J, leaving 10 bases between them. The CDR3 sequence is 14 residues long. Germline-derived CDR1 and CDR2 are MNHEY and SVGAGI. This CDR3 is CASSQQGTNYGYTF. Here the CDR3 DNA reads TGTGCCAGCAGTCAACAGGGTACTAACTATGGCTACACCTTC.

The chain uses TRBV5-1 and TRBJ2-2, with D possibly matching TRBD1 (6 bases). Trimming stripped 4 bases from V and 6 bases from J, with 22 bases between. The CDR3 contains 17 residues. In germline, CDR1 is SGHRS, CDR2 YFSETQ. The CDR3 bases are TGCGCCAGCAGCCCTGACCCGGACGGACACAGGGCCGGGGAGCTGTTTTTT. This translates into CASSPDPDGHRAGELFF.